Shown below are 3 T cell receptor beta chains from a single sample sequenced in a study of T cells in Graves' hyperthyroidism and ophthalmopathy. RNA transcripts were the template for amplifying TCR beta CDR3 regions. First-round RT-PCR targeting the TCR CDR3 was performed with the HTBI primer set. Each CDR3 protein gets one entry after TCRdb re-called the multiplex PCR reads with MiXCR. The table has a few hundred thousand distinct CDR3 sequences, 46% seen once. Sequencing was performed on peripheral blood or thyroid tissue (not recorded which). The source of these receptors is a woman under 30 with Graves' hyperthyroidism.

The rearrangement joins TRBV25-1 to TRBJ2-6; D possibly uses TRBD1 or TRBD2 (5 bases each). Germline CDR1 and CDR2: MGHDK and SYGVNS. The V end was cut by 4 bases, the J end by 0 bases, with 16 bases between. The CDR3 sequence is 18 residues long. The CDR3, as DNA: TGTGCCAGCAGTGGTGTGGGGACCGAAGGCTCTGGGGCCAACGTCCTGACTTTC. Translated: CASSGVGTEGSGANVLTF. The full variable domain, completed using reference TRBV25-1 and TRBJ2-6, is EADIYQTPRYLVIGTGKKITLECSQTMGHDKMYWYQQDPGMELHLIHYSYGVNSTEKGDLSSESTVSRIRTEHFPLTLESARPSHTSQYLCASSGVGTEGSGANVLTFGAGSRLTVL.

This chain links TRBV9 with TRBJ2-7, with D perhaps TRBD1 (6 bases). This CDR3 comprises 14 residues. Deletions cut 0 bases from V and 6 bases from J, with 13 bases between. Germline CDR1 is SGDLS and CDR2 is YYNGEE. CDR3 sequence reads: CASSVAYRESEQYF. The CDR3 DNA reads as TGTGCCAGCAGCGTAGCTTACAGGGAAAGCGAGCAGTACTTC.

This clonotype has more than one count but fewer than ten. The CDR3 loop reads CASRETGGETEAFF. The DNA of the CDR3 is TGTGCCAGCAGGGAGACAGGGGGTGAAACTGAAGCTTTCTTT. The chain uses TRBV7-9 and TRBJ1-1; 9 bases fit TRBD1. V gave up 6 bases and J gave up 5 bases; unmatched junction bases: 7. The CDR3 has 14 residues. Germline V gene data show CDR1 as SEHNR and CDR2 as FQNEAQ (reference sequence).